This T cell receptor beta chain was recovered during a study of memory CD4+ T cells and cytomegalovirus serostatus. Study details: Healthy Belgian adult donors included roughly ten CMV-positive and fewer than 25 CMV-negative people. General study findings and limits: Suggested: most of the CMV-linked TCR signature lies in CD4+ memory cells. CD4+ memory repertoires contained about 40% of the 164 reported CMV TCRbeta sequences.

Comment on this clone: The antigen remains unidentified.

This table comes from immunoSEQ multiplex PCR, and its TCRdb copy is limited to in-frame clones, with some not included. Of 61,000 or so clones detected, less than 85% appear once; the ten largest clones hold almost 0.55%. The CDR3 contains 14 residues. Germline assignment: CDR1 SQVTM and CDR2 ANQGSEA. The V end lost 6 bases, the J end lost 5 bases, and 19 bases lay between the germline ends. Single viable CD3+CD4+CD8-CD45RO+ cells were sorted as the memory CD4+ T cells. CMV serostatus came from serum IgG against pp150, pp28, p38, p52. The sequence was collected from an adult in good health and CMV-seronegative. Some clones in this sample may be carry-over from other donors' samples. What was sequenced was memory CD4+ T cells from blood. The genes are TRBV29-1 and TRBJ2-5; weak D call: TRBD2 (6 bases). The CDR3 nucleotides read TGCAGCGTCGAGCCCATGGAGGGCCGGGAGACCCAGTACTTC. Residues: CSVEPMEGRETQYF.